This is a list of T cell receptor beta chains from one sample in a study of beta chain features in type 1 diabetes. Produced via immunoSEQ multiplex PCR; TCRdb's table is partial and in-frame only. Among hundreds of thousands of clones listed, about a tenth were seen once. Material for sequencing was naive CD4+ T cells from blood. The source of these receptors is a young man with type 1 diabetes. CDR3s include the opening cysteine and the closing phenylalanine or tryptophan.

TRBV6-5	TRBJ1-2	CASREGGANYGYTF
TRBV18	TRBJ2-7	CASSPRTGVYEQYF
TRBV5-8	TRBJ2-3	CASSLTGIADTQYF
TRBV9	TRBJ2-3	CASSWGRGRTQYF
TRBV4-2	TRBJ1-6	CASSQPGESPLHF
TRBV28	TRBJ1-5	CASSSWDMGGRQPQHF
TRBV30	TRBJ2-7	CAWSPKGPSQYF
TRBV2	TRBJ2-5	CASSQRGFQETQYF
TRBV7-3	TRBJ1-5	CASSQDREQPQHF
TRBV6-6	TRBJ2-7	CASSYGTGGAEQYF
TRBV7-8	TRBJ1-1	CASSLKGGAEAFF
TRBV7-2	TRBJ2-3	CASSLRLAGATDTQYF
TRBV5-1	TRBJ2-2	CASRAGDTGELFF
TRBV10-3	TRBJ2-5	CAISESIAGGRKTQYF
TRBV1	TRBJ2-3	CTSSTRTGSFTDTQYF
TRBV5-1	TRBJ2-3	CASSLAGRTDTQYF
TRBV5-6	TRBJ2-7	CASSLNYYEQYF
TRBV28	TRBJ2-7	CASSTGGSYEQYF
TRBV11-2	TRBJ2-6	CASSPSTGDGANVLTF
TRBV7-8	TRBJ1-6	CASSLTRRGLNSPLHF
TRBV2	TRBJ2-1	CASGDRGRVGEQFF
TRBV4-2	TRBJ2-3	CASSQGLAGDPDTQYF
TRBV9	TRBJ2-7	CASSGGQGSSYEQYF
TRBV2	TRBJ1-1	CASSTRRRGTEAFF
TRBV20-1	TRBJ2-5	CSAFGQTQYF
TRBV4-1	TRBJ1-2	CASSQEGARNYGYTF
TRBV14	TRBJ2-1	CASSQGERGYNEQFF
TRBV2	TRBJ1-1	CASSGRDTEAFF
TRBV2	TRBJ2-5	CASSLIAGVQETQYF
TRBV29-1	TRBJ2-2	CSVEGDRGGELFF
TRBV6-1	TRBJ2-5	CASSEAGGREETQYF
TRBV7-9	TRBJ2-7	CASSPRQGGYEQYF
TRBV2	TRBJ1-1	CASSVGGNTEAFF
TRBV19	TRBJ2-7	CASSRDISYEQYF
TRBV5-1	TRBJ2-1	CASSFDGQSYNEQFF
TRBV7-6	TRBJ2-1	CASSSAAGGTYNEQFF
TRBV5-1	TRBJ2-2	CASNFDTNTGELFF
TRBV9	TRBJ2-6	CASTRQGSGANVLTF
TRBV7-2	TRBJ2-4	CASSLEAGKNIQYF
TRBV28	TRBJ2-5	CASGDPAHQETQYF
TRBV4-3	TRBJ2-2	CASSQEFRNTGELFF
TRBV29-1	TRBJ1-2	CSVLYRGGDGYTF
TRBV15	TRBJ2-7	CATSRTDGGQGWDYEQYF